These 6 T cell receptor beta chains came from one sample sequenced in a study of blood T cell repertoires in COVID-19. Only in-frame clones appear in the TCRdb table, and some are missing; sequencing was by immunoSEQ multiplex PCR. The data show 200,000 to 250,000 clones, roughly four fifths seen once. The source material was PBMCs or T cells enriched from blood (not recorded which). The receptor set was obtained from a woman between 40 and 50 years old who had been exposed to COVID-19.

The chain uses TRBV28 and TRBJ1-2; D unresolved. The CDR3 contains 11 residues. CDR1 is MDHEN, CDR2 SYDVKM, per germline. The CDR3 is CGAATNYGYTF. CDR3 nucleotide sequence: TGTGGGGCCGCAACTAACTATGGCTACACCTTC.

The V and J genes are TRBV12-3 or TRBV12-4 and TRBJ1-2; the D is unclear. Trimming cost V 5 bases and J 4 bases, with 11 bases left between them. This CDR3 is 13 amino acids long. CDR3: CASSPSMGYGYTF. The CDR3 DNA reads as TGTGCCAGCAGTCCTAGCATGGGCTATGGCTACACCTTC.

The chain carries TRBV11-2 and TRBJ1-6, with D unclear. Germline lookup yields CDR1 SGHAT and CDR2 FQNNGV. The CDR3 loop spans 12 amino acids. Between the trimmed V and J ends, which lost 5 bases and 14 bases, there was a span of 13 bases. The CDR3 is CASSQSGLALHF. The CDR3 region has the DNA TGTGCCAGCAGCCAATCCGGTTTGGCCCTCCACTTT.

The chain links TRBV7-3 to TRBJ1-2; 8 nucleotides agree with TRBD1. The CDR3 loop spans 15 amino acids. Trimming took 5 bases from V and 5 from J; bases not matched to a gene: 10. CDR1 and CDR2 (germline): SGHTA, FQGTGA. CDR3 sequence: CASSPEARQGYGYTF. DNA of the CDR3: TGTGCCAGCAGCCCAGAAGCCCGACAGGGGTATGGCTACACCTTC. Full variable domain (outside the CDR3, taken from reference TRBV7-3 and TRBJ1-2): GAGVSQTPSNKVTEKGKYVELRCDPISGHTALYWYRQSLGQGPEFLIYFQGTGAADDSGLPNDRFFAVRPEGSVSTLKIQRTERGDSAVYLCASSPEARQGYGYTFGSGTRLTVV.

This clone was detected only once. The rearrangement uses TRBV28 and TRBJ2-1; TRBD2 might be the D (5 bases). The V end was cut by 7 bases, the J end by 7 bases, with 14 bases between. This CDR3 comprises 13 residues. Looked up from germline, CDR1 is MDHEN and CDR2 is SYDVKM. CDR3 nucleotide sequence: TGTGCCAGCATCGCGGTTCGGGGTAATGAGCAGTTCTTC. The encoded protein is CASIAVRGNEQFF.

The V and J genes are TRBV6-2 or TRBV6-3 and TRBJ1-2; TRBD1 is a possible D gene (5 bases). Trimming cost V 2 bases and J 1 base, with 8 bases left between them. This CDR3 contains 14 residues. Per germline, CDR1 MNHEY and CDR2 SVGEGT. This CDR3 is CASSYQQDNYGYTF. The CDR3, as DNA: TGTGCCAGCAGTTACCAACAGGATAACTATGGCTACACCTTC.